Given below is one T cell receptor beta chain in context. The protocol was immunoSEQ multiplex PCR, while the TCRdb copy is restricted to in-frame clones and leaves out a portion. The table lists 100,000 to 150,000 clones, less than 90% of them singletons, with more than 6.5% in the top ten. These data belong to a study of blood T cell repertoires in COVID-19. Looking at the study overall: Samples taken during acute and convalescent COVID-19 were collected in the United States, Italy and Spain. PBMCs, B-cell-depleted T cells, or T cells were the source of the cDNA or gDNA that made up the material.

What was sequenced was peripheral blood. The clonotype comes from a man at least 80 years old with active or convalescent COVID-19.

The CDR3 loop is CATSDTRQGRYEQYF. The CDR3 DNA is TGTGCCACCAGTGATACCCGACAGGGTAGGTACGAGCAGTACTTC. The chain joins TRBV24-1 to TRBJ2-7; 7 nucleotides line up with TRBD1. CDR1 and CDR2 from the germline V gene are KGHDR and SFDVKD. The CDR3 spans 15 residues. Trimming removed 3 bases from V and 4 bases from J; junction bases left unmatched: 8.